A selection of T cell receptor beta chains follows, all from one sample in a study of cytomegalovirus exposure and HLA in healthy donors. The table came from immunoSEQ multiplex PCR; TCRdb's copy has only in-frame clones and leaves some out. Of 100,000 to 150,000 clones in the sample, roughly 79% were seen once. The sequenced material came from PBMCs. These receptors were obtained from a boy aged 2-9 years in good health and CMV-seronegative. CDR3s include the opening cysteine and the closing phenylalanine or tryptophan. Each record gives: V gene, D gene, J gene, clone size, CDR3 protein, CDR3 DNA. D genes are given only for firm matches. The size of a clone is reported for some rows only, either as once, few or many, or as a class for expanded clones.

TRBV7-9	NA	TRBJ1-4	NA	CASSLRDEKLFF	TGTGCCAGCAGCTTACGGGATGAAAAACTGTTTTTT
TRBV4-1	TRBD1	TRBJ1-1	NA	CASSQVTGDVNTEAFF	TGCGCCAGCAGCCAAGTAACAGGGGACGTGAACACTGAAGCTTTCTTT
TRBV6-4	NA	TRBJ2-3	NA	CASSEQSTDTQYF	TGTGCCAGCAGTGAACAGAGCACAGATACGCAGTATTTT
TRBV5-6	NA	TRBJ2-1	few	CASSWQRVYNEQFF	TGTGCCAGCAGTTGGCAGCGGGTCTACAATGAGCAGTTCTTC
TRBV11-2	NA	TRBJ1-1	once	CASSFPGIEAFF	TGTGCCAGCAGCTTTCCGGGGATTGAGGCTTTCTTT
TRBV27	NA	TRBJ1-5	once	CASSLEYAHNQPQHF	TGTGCCAGCAGTTTGGAGTACGCCCACAATCAGCCCCAGCATTTT
TRBV2	NA	TRBJ1-5	NA	CASRPQGLGQPQHF	TGTGCCAGCAGACCACAGGGTTTGGGTCAGCCCCAGCATTTT
TRBV2	NA	TRBJ2-5	NA	CASSEGDNQETQYF	TGTGCCAGCAGTGAGGGGGACAACCAAGAGACCCAGTACTTC
TRBV2	NA	TRBJ1-6	NA	CASSEDRARGSPLHF	TGTGCCAGCAGTGAAGATAGGGCCAGGGGATCACCCCTCCACTTT
TRBV7-3	NA	TRBJ2-1	NA	CASSLNLETSYNEQFF	TGTGCCAGCAGCTTAAACCTAGAAACCTCCTACAATGAGCAGTTCTTC
TRBV19	TRBD2	TRBJ2-5	NA	CASSSKLAGVEETQYF	TGTGCCAGTAGCTCCAAGCTAGCGGGAGTCGAGGAGACCCAGTACTTC
TRBV30	TRBD1	TRBJ1-2	NA	CAWSVGQGATYGYTF	TGTGCCTGGAGTGTCGGGCAGGGGGCGACCTATGGCTACACCTTC
TRBV6-6	NA	TRBJ2-7	NA	CASSYVDRNDEQYF	TGTGCCAGCAGTTACGTGGACAGAAATGACGAGCAGTACTTC
TRBV5-1	TRBD1	TRBJ2-1	NA	CASAPGQLNNEQFF	TGCGCCAGTGCGCCGGGACAGCTTAACAATGAGCAGTTCTTC
TRBV6-6	NA	TRBJ1-2	NA	CASSRDQGSYGYTF	TGTGCCAGCAGCCGAGACCAGGGTTCTTATGGCTACACCTTC
TRBV7-8	NA	TRBJ2-7	NA	CASSLGQGLYEQYF	TGTGCCAGCAGCTTAGGGCAGGGCTTGTACGAGCAGTACTTC
TRBV14	NA	TRBJ2-1	NA	CASSEQNSVYNEQFF	TGTGCCAGCAGCGAGCAGAACAGTGTCTACAATGAGCAGTTCTTC
TRBV27	NA	TRBJ1-2	NA	CASSPDTTYGYTF	TGTGCCAGCAGCCCGGACACGACTTATGGCTACACCTTC
TRBV19	NA	TRBJ2-1	NA	CASSPRGAIDEQFF	TGTGCCAGTAGTCCCCGGGGGGCCATAGATGAGCAGTTCTTC
TRBV19	TRBD2	TRBJ2-1	NA	CASSPYGGGPSFNEQFF	TGTGCCAGTAGTCCCTATGGGGGAGGGCCCTCTTTCAATGAGCAGTTCTTC
TRBV27	NA	TRBJ2-3	once	CASSQGVASTDTQYF	TGTGCCAGCAGCCAAGGGGTGGCTAGCACAGATACGCAGTATTTT
TRBV19	NA	TRBJ1-2	NA	CASSHSLFDGYTF	TGTGCCAGTAGTCACAGTCTATTCGATGGCTACACCTTC
TRBV19	NA	TRBJ2-1	NA	CASSMYPSNEQFF	TGTGCCAGTAGTATGTACCCGAGCAATGAGCAGTTCTTC
TRBV4-3	NA	TRBJ2-7	NA	CASSQGEGGSYEQYF	TGCGCCAGCAGCCAAGGCGAAGGGGGCTCCTACGAGCAGTACTTC
TRBV5-8	TRBD1	TRBJ2-2	NA	CASSSDRAFNTGELFF	TGTGCCAGCAGCTCTGACAGGGCGTTTAACACCGGGGAGCTGTTTTTT
TRBV30	NA	TRBJ2-1	NA	CAWSVESGHRREQFF	TGTGCCTGGAGTGTTGAAAGCGGGCACCGCCGTGAGCAGTTCTTC
TRBV30	TRBD2	TRBJ2-5	NA	CAGSGRAEVVTQYF	TGTGCCGGTAGCGGGAGGGCCGAAGTTGTGACCCAGTACTTC
TRBV6-5	NA	TRBJ1-1	NA	CASSFLGQMNTEAFF	TGTGCCAGCAGTTTCCTCGGACAGATGAACACTGAAGCTTTCTTT
TRBV11-2	TRBD1	TRBJ1-2	NA	CASSPTGRGLTEGYTF	TGTGCCAGCAGCCCAACCGGAAGGGGGCTGACTGAGGGCTACACCTTC
TRBV19	NA	TRBJ1-5	few	CASSIASRGGNQPQHF	TGTGCCAGTAGTATAGCGAGCAGGGGAGGCAATCAGCCCCAGCATTTT
TRBV12-5	NA	TRBJ1-6	NA	CASIPYPGGAGTPLHF	TGTGCTAGTATCCCCTACCCGGGGGGGGCTGGGACACCCCTCCACTTT
TRBV15	NA	TRBJ1-2	once	CATSRDMVADYGYTF	TGTGCCACCAGCAGAGATATGGTGGCGGACTATGGCTACACCTTC
TRBV18	TRBD1	TRBJ1-6	NA	CASRQGADRNSPLHF	TGTGCCAGCCGACAGGGGGCGGACAGGAATTCACCCCTCCACTTT
TRBV7-9	NA	TRBJ1-1	NA	CASTGGWNTEAFF	TGTGCCAGCACAGGTGGTTGGAACACTGAAGCTTTCTTT
TRBV29-1	NA	TRBJ2-5	NA	CSVEDPVSEKETQYF	TGCAGCGTTGAAGATCCGGTGTCGGAGAAAGAGACCCAGTACTTC
TRBV5-6	NA	TRBJ1-1	NA	CASSLGGGGMNTEAFF	TGTGCCAGCAGCTTGGGGGGGGGAGGCATGAACACTGAAGCTTTCTTT
TRBV6-6	NA	TRBJ2-3	NA	CASSPLDTQYF	TGTGCCAGCAGTCCTTTAGATACGCAGTATTTT
TRBV7-6	NA	TRBJ1-3	NA	CASSLEGGGSTIYF	TGTGCCAGCAGCTTAGAAGGGGGTGGAAGCACCATATATTTT
TRBV11-2	NA	TRBJ2-7	NA	CASSSAGPSYEQYF	TGTGCCAGCAGCTCGGCAGGGCCCTCCTACGAGCAGTACTTC
TRBV9	TRBD1	TRBJ2-1	NA	CASSHRDRVYNEQFF	TGTGCCAGCAGCCACCGGGACAGGGTCTACAATGAGCAGTTCTTC
TRBV10-3	TRBD1	TRBJ2-5	few	CAISETGVGETQYF	TGTGCCATCAGTGAGACAGGGGTGGGGGAGACCCAGTACTTC
TRBV6-5	NA	TRBJ2-7	NA	CASSYSETDYEQYF	TGTGCCAGCAGTTACTCCGAGACAGATTACGAGCAGTACTTC
TRBV9	TRBD1	TRBJ2-1	few	CASSVDVGQGFDEQFF	TGTGCCAGCAGCGTAGACGTCGGACAGGGCTTTGATGAGCAGTTCTTC
TRBV6-5	TRBD2	TRBJ2-7	NA	CASSYSPSGGTYEQYF	TGTGCCAGCAGTTACTCTCCTAGCGGGGGTACCTACGAGCAGTACTTC
TRBV10-1	NA	TRBJ1-3	NA	CASPGRPRGNTIYF	TGCGCCAGCCCAGGCAGGCCCCGCGGGAACACCATATATTTT
TRBV21-1	NA	TRBJ1-5	NA	CGAGDLSNQPQHF	TGTGGGGCGGGGGATCTCAGCAATCAGCCCCAGCATTTT
TRBV5-1	TRBD1	TRBJ1-2	once	CASSLDRGQGAVGYTF	TGCGCCAGCAGCTTGGACCGGGGACAGGGGGCCGTAGGCTACACCTTC
TRBV7-3	TRBD2	TRBJ2-1	NA	CASSPLAGGRNEQFF	TGTGCCAGCAGCCCCTTGGCGGGGGGGCGTAATGAGCAGTTCTTC
TRBV7-9	TRBD2	TRBJ2-2	NA	CASSSLAGGDTGELFF	TGTGCCAGCAGCTCCCTAGCGGGAGGAGATACCGGGGAGCTGTTTTTT
TRBV6-6	TRBD2	TRBJ2-5	few	CATHIGGGGETQYF	TGTGCCACCCACATAGGCGGGGGGGGAGAGACCCAGTACTTC
TRBV11-3	TRBD2	TRBJ2-1	NA	CASSLRAGGGLINTNEQFF	TGTGCCAGCAGCTTGAGGGCGGGAGGGGGATTAATAAATACAAATGAGCAGTTCTTC
TRBV13	TRBD2	TRBJ2-3	NA	CASSRASGSVGLASTDTQYF	TGTGCCAGCAGCCGAGCCAGCGGGAGTGTCGGTCTTGCTAGCACAGATACGCAGTATTTT
TRBV27	TRBD1	TRBJ1-4	NA	CASSGTGRNEKLFF	TGTGCCAGCAGTGGGACAGGCCGGAATGAAAAACTGTTTTTT
TRBV7-2	TRBD2	TRBJ2-1	NA	CASSGVAGVYNEQFF	TGTGCCAGCAGCGGAGTAGCGGGAGTGTACAATGAGCAGTTCTTC
TRBV2	NA	TRBJ1-1	few	CASSEALPGTEAFF	TGTGCCAGCAGTGAAGCGCTTCCGGGCACTGAAGCTTTCTTT